These 3 T cell receptor beta chains share one sample of origin, sequenced in a study of cytomegalovirus exposure and HLA in healthy donors. The PCR employed 60 Vbeta primers together with 13 Jbeta primers. The data were produced by immunoSEQ multiplex PCR, yet TCRdb's version contains in-frame clones alone and is incomplete. Of roughly 100,000 clones in the sample, roughly 13% were seen once. Sequenced material: PBMCs. These TCRs come from a man in his forties in good health and CMV-seropositive.

The rearrangement uses TRBV29-1 and TRBJ1-1, with D unresolved. Looked up from germline, CDR1 is SQVTM and CDR2 is ANQGSEA. The V end lost 4 bases, the J end lost 3 bases, and 18 bases lay between the germline ends. This CDR3 region has 15 residues. The chain's CDR3 is CSVASSWALDTEAFF. The CDR3 DNA follows: TGCAGCGTTGCGAGCAGTTGGGCTTTGGACACTGAAGCTTTCTTT.

This clone was observed a few times. The rearrangement links TRBV10-3 to TRBJ1-5; D unresolved. Trimming stripped 0 bases from V and 4 bases from J, with 10 bases between. The CDR3 consists of 15 residues. CDR1 and CDR2 from the germline V gene are ENHRY and SYGVKD. The CDR3: CAISESPPGNQPQHF. CDR3 nucleotides: TGTGCCATCAGTGAGTCGCCGCCCGGGAATCAGCCCCAGCATTTT.

This clone appeared a few times. This sequence joins TRBV6-5 and TRBJ2-7, with 7 bases aligning to TRBD2. This CDR3 contains 14 residues. V shed 7 bases and J 2 bases; nucleotides not matched to a gene: 8. Germline assignment: CDR1 MNHEY and CDR2 SVGAGI. The CDR3 DNA reads as TGTGCCAGCAAAGCCACGGGAGGTCCCTACGAGCAGTACTTC. Amino acid sequence: CASKATGGPYEQYF.